This TCR beta chain originates from a study of early T cells in non-severe SARS-CoV-2 infection. Individual cDNA molecules received unique molecular identifiers. TCRdb re-called the 5' RACE reads through MiXCR, storing one row per CDR3 protein. The sample lists approximately 60,000 distinct CDR3 sequences, approximately 8.8% seen once, with 13% in the top ten. This clonotype was recorded at least ten times. The CDR3 is 15 residues long. Looked up from germline, CDR1 is SGHNT and CDR2 is YENEEA. V shed 5 bases and J 6 bases; nucleotides not matched to a gene: 6. Source: whole blood, taken at baseline. The source of this sequence is an adult who was a healthcare worker with PCR-confirmed SARS-CoV-2 infection or an uninfected control (not recorded which). This rearrangement joins TRBV11-3 to TRBJ2-3; 12 nucleotides align to TRBD2. CDR3 in DNA: TGTGCCAGCAGCCCTAGCGGGAGGGCCCGGGATACGCAGTATTTT. Its protein product is CASSPSGRARDTQYF.